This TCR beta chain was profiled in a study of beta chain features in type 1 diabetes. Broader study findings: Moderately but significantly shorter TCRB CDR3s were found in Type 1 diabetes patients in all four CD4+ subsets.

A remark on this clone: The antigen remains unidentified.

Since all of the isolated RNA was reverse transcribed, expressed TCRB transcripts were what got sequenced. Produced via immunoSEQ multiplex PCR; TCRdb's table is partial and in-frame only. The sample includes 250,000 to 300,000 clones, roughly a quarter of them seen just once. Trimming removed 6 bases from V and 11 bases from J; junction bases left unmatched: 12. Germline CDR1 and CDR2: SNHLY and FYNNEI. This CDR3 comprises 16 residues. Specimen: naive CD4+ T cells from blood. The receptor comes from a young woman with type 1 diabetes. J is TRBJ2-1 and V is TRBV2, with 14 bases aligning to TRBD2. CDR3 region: CASSPGLAGELGKQFF. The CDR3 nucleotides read TGTGCCAGCAGCCCGGGACTAGCGGGAGAGTTAGGGAAGCAGTTCTTC.